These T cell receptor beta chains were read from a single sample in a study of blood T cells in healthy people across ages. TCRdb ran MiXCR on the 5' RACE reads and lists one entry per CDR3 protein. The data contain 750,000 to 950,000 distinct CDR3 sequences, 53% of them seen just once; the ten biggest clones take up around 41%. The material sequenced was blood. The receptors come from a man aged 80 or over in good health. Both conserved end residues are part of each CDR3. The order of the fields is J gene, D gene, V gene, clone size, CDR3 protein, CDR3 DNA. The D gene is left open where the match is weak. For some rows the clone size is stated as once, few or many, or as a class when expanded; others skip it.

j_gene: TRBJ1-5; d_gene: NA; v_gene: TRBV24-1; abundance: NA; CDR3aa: CATSDPGRNQPQHF; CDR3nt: TGTGCCACCAGTGATCCCGGGCGGAATCAGCCCCAGCATTTT
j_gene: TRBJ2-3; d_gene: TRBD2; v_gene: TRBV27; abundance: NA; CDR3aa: CASSLGGVDGTDTQYF; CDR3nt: TGTGCCAGCAGTTTGGGAGGGGTGGATGGCACAGATACGCAGTATTTT
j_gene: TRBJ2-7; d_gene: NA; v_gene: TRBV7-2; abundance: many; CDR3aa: CASSSQSGLYEQYF; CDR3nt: TGTGCCAGCAGCTCCCAGAGCGGGCTCTACGAGCAGTACTTC
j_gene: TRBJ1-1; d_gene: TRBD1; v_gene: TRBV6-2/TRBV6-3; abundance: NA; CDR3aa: CASSDPGQGAGEAFF; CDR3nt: TGTGCCAGCAGTGACCCGGGACAGGGGGCTGGCGAAGCTTTCTTT
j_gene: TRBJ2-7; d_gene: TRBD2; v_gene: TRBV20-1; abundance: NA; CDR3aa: CSASVSLAGGEQYF; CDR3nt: TGCAGTGCTAGTGTCTCGCTAGCGGGTGGCGAGCAGTACTTC
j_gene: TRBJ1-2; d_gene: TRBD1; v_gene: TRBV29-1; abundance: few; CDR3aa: CSVEPRGQGGYGYTF; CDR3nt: TGCAGCGTTGAACCGAGGGGACAGGGCGGTTATGGCTACACCTTC
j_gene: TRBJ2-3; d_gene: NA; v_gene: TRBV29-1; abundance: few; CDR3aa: CSVERSDTQYF; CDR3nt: TGCAGCGTTGAGAGATCAGATACGCAGTATTTT
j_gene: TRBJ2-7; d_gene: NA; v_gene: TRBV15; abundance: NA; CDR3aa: CATSAIGTPDYYEQYF; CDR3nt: TGTGCCACCAGCGCAATTGGTACACCCGATTACTACGAGCAGTACTTC
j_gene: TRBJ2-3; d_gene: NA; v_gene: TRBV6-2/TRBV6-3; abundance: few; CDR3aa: CASSHRVGLLTDTQYF; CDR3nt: TGTGCCAGCAGCCACAGGGTCGGACTCCTAACAGATACGCAGTATTTT
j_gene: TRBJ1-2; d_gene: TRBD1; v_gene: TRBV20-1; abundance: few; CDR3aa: CSAWDRGGVRYGYTF; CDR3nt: TGCAGTGCTTGGGACAGGGGAGGCGTTCGATATGGCTACACCTTC
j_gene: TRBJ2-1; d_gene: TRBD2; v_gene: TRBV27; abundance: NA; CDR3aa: CASSGSGRNEQFF; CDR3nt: TGTGCCAGCAGTGGTAGCGGGAGAAATGAGCAGTTCTTC
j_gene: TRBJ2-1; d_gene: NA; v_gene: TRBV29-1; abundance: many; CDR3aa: CSAQRGTGNEQFF; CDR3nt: TGCAGCGCCCAGCGCGGGACGGGGAATGAGCAGTTCTTC
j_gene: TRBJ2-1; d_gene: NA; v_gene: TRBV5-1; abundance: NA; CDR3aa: CASSIDPTSSQFF; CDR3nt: TGCGCCAGCAGCATTGACCCTACGAGTTCTCAGTTCTTC
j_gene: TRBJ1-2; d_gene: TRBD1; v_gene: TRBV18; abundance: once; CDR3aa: CASSPRDRTGGYTF; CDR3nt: TGTGCCAGCTCACCTCGGGACAGAACTGGCGGCTACACCTTC